Presented here are 12 T cell receptor beta chains from one specimen sequenced in a study of cytomegalovirus exposure and HLA in healthy donors. Use of 60 Vbeta and 13 Jbeta primers characterized the PCR. The assay was immunoSEQ multiplex PCR, and TCRdb's table has in-frame clones only and misses some. The sample lists 150,000 to 200,000 clones, about four fifths seen once, with 1.5% to 2% in the top ten. Input material: PBMCs. These receptors were obtained from a young man in good health and CMV-seronegative.

The J gene is TRBJ1-1, the V gene TRBV4-1; no reliable D call. The length of the CDR3 is 13 residues. CDR1 is MGHRA and CDR2 is YSYEKL in the germline V gene. The germline V and J ends were trimmed by 4 bases and 4 bases, with 10 bases remaining between them. The CDR3 protein is CASSPKTSTEAFF. Here the CDR3 DNA reads TGCGCCAGCAGCCCCAAAACTAGCACTGAAGCTTTCTTT.

The chain combines TRBV5-1 with TRBJ2-2; 7 bases are a match to TRBD1. This CDR3 is built from 16 residues. In germline, CDR1 is SGHRS, CDR2 YFSETQ. J was trimmed by 3 bases and V by 0 bases; bases with no gene match: 5. The chain's CDR3 is CASSLGQGLDTGELFF. CDR3 DNA: TGCGCCAGCAGCTTGGGACAGGGTCTGGACACCGGGGAGCTGTTTTTT.

This clone was picked up one time. The rearrangement links TRBV7-2 to TRBJ2-5; the match to TRBD2 covers 8 bases. V trimming: 0 bases; J trimming: 0 bases; junction bases outside the gene matches: 15. Germline assignment: CDR1 SGHTA and CDR2 FQGNSA. This CDR3 has 20 residues. This chain's CDR3 is CASSLAPPLGGGQYQETQYF. As DNA, the CDR3 is TGTGCCAGCAGCTTAGCCCCCCCACTCGGGGGGGGTCAGTACCAAGAGACCCAGTACTTC.

This clone has a handful of counts. The chain links TRBV7-6 to TRBJ1-2, with 8 bases fitting TRBD1. CDR3 length equals 14 residues. Germline loops: CDR1 SGHVS, CDR2 FNYEAQ. Trimming took 5 bases from V and 5 from J; bases not matched to a gene: 7. The CDR3 bases are TGTGCCAGCAGCCCAGGACAGGGCGGATATGGCTACACCTTC. Translated: CASSPGQGGYGYTF.

This clone was detected only once. The chain couples TRBV6-1 to TRBJ2-7; D perhaps matches TRBD1 (5 bases). Trimming shortened V by 2 bases and J by 10 bases, and 18 bases separated the two germline ends. Germline V gene lookup returns CDR1 MNHNS and CDR2 SASEGT. The CDR3 consists of 14 residues. CDR3: CASSESQDRALQYF. The DNA of the CDR3 is TGTGCCAGCAGTGAATCCCAAGACAGAGCTCTCCAGTACTTC.

J is TRBJ2-1 and V is TRBV5-1, with TRBD1 as a possible D gene (5 bases). Germline V CDR1 and CDR2: SGHRS, YFSETQ. The CDR3 totals 11 residues. Trimming stripped 5 bases from V and 9 bases from J, with 9 bases between. The chain's CDR3 is CASRRDSEQFF. The CDR3 nucleotides are TGCGCCAGCAGACGAGACAGTGAGCAGTTCTTC.

This clone was seen once. This chain connects TRBV4-3 to TRBJ1-2; the match to TRBD1 covers 10 bases. V gave up 0 bases and J gave up 1 base; unmatched junction bases: 5. The CDR3 is made up of 17 amino acids. Germline-derived CDR1 and CDR2 are LGHNA and YSLEER. The CDR3 protein is CASSQEGGQGSNYGYTF. For the CDR3, the DNA is TGCGCCAGCAGCCAAGAAGGGGGACAGGGGAGTAACTATGGCTACACCTTC.

The chain carries TRBV13 and TRBJ2-7; D call uncertain. V shed 0 bases and J shed 3 bases, with 3 bases lying between them. The CDR3 totals 12 residues. Germline values: CDR1 PRHDT, CDR2 FYEKMQ (reference sequence). The CDR3 nucleotides read TGTGCCAGCAGCTTAGGCTACTACGAGCAGTACTTC. This sequence encodes CASSLGYYEQYF.

This sequence joins TRBV5-1 and TRBJ2-5; TRBD1 aligns across 10 bases. The CDR3 spans 18 residues. Germline values: CDR1 SGHRS, CDR2 YFSETQ. V was pared by 0 bases and J by 3 bases, with 11 bases of the junction left unmatched. In nucleotides, the CDR3 is TGCGCCAGCAGCTTGGTACCCTCGGGACAGGGGACAGAAGAGACCCAGTACTTC. Residues: CASSLVPSGQGTEETQYF.

The J gene is TRBJ1-2, the V gene TRBV6-5; D possibly corresponds to TRBD1 (5 bases). CDR1 is MNHEY, CDR2 SVGAGI, per germline. V shed 6 bases and J shed 4 bases, with 18 bases lying between them. This CDR3 spans 15 amino acids. The CDR3 nucleotides read TGTGCCAGCAGCCAGACCCAGGGATTGCCCTATGGCTACACCTTC. Translating it yields CASSQTQGLPYGYTF.

The chain links TRBV4-3 to TRBJ1-4; 9 bases line up with TRBD1. V gave up 4 bases and J gave up 7 bases; unmatched junction bases: 10. Germline V gene sequence: CDR1 LGHNA, CDR2 YSLEER. This CDR3 has 16 amino acids. CDR3 residues: CASSPGGTGSSEKLFF. The CDR3 DNA reads TGCGCCAGCAGCCCAGGGGGGACAGGGAGTAGTGAAAAACTGTTTTTT.

This clone was detected a few times. The chain combines TRBV7-8 with TRBJ2-2, with D maybe TRBD1 (6 bases). Germline V lookup: CDR1 SGHVS, CDR2 FQNEAQ. The V end lost 1 base, the J end lost 1 base, and 10 bases lay between the germline ends. The CDR3 spans 16 residues. CDR3: CASSLGAGENTGELFF. CDR3 nucleotide sequence: TGTGCCAGCAGCTTAGGGGCAGGGGAGAACACCGGGGAGCTGTTTTTT. Full variable domain (rest looked up from reference TRBV7-8 and TRBJ2-2): GAGVSQSPRYKVAKRGQDVALRCDPISGHVSLFWYQQALGQGPEFLTYFQNEAQLDKSGLPSDRFFAERPEGSVSTLKIQRTQQEDSAVYLCASSLGAGENTGELFFGEGSRLTVL.